This T cell receptor (beta chain) was sequenced during a study of control samples from healthy donors and cancer patients. The table came from immunoSEQ multiplex PCR; TCRdb's copy has only in-frame clones and leaves some out. Of around 170,000 clones listed, nearly 90% were seen once; the top ten hold 1.2% to 1.5%. V lost 6 bases to trimming and J lost 3 bases, with 11 bases between them. CDR1 is ENHRY and CDR2 is SYGVKD in the germline V gene. CDR3 size: 13 residues. The sequence came from a woman in her fifties or sixties in good health. The sequenced material came from blood. The chain joins TRBV10-3 to TRBJ1-1; no reliable D call. The CDR3 DNA reads as TGTGCCATCAGGGGGTACGGGGACACTGAAGCTTTCTTT. Encoded protein: CAIRGYGDTEAFF.